This TCR beta chain came from a study of blood T cell repertoires in COVID-19. The table lists this clone with a count of one. Losses at the gene ends were 1 base for V and 12 bases for J; bases not matched to a gene: 12. CDR1 and CDR2 (germline): SGHDN, FVKESK. The CDR3 covers 17 residues. Repertoires were generated with immunoSEQ multiplex PCR, while TCRdb's copy carries only in-frame clones and drops some. The sample lists some 150,000 clones, approximately 92% occurring once. The gene calls are TRBV14 and TRBJ2-1, with 13 nucleotides matching TRBD2. Sequencing used peripheral blood. The clonotype comes from a woman aged 55-75 years with active COVID-19. DNA for the CDR3: TGTGCCAGCAGCCAAGTTCCGGGACTAGCGGGAAACACTGGGCAGTTCTTC. Its translation: CASSQVPGLAGNTGQFF.